This is a list of T cell receptor beta chains from one sample in a study of hypomethylating agent response in myelodysplastic syndrome. Method: immunoSEQ multiplex PCR; TCRdb's copy keeps in-frame clones and lacks some. Here the sample spans about 5,400 clones, 75% to 90% being singletons. Sequencing was performed on bone marrow, taken before or after starting hypomethylating agent treatment for myelodysplastic syndrome (not recorded which). The receptors come from a human donor with myelodysplastic syndrome. The CDR3 runs from the conserved cysteine through the conserved F or W.

v_call,j_call,cdr3_aa
TRBV18,TRBJ1-2,CASSPPLKNYGYTF
TRBV2,TRBJ2-7,CATSRRAWEQYF
TRBV7-9,TRBJ1-4,CASSFLGATNEKLFF
TRBV6-5,TRBJ1-2,CASKPSGTPYHGYTF
TRBV19,TRBJ1-2,CATERGGRGHGYTF
TRBV4-3,TRBJ2-6,CASSQDRTRPGANVLTF
TRBV13,TRBJ2-3,CASSLKAEGVFDTQYF
TRBV18,TRBJ1-5,CASSPADSNQPQHF
TRBV27,TRBJ2-7,CASSLDRPGEQYF
TRBV18,TRBJ1-2,CASNRGENYGYTF
TRBV4-1,TRBJ1-3,CASSGGLLGNTIYF
TRBV19,TRBJ2-5,CASRRQEMETQYF
TRBV6-1,TRBJ1-1,CASEFEAFF
TRBV5-1,TRBJ2-7,CASSPRGGVLSYEQYF
TRBV2,TRBJ2-3,CASSALGQGLDTQYF
TRBV11-3,TRBJ1-6,CASSLDWQGDNSPLHF
TRBV27,TRBJ2-7,CASTRRIGDDRRPYEQYF
TRBV4-3,TRBJ1-2,CASSQDRGQLYGYTF
TRBV5-1,TRBJ1-5,CASSLEGTNQPQHF
TRBV4-3,TRBJ2-1,CASSQGGGLVDEQFF
TRBV6-5,TRBJ2-3,CASSYQGGGVTQYF
TRBV29-1,TRBJ1-2,CSVSGTATNYGYTF
TRBV6-4,TRBJ1-1,CASSEVAWDTEAFF
TRBV9,TRBJ2-3,CASSVASTDTQYF
TRBV6-5,TRBJ2-2,CASRKQGDTGELFF
TRBV11-2,TRBJ2-5,CASSLGGVETQYF
TRBV4-3,TRBJ2-3,CASSKLVLDTQYF
TRBV6-1,TRBJ2-7,CASRATGPYEQYF
TRBV15,TRBJ1-6,CATSRGGGHSPLHF
TRBV5-1,TRBJ1-2,CASSLQGGSVYGYTF
TRBV11-2,TRBJ2-7,CASSLDGLPQYF
TRBV9,TRBJ1-1,CASSVEGQLNTEAFF
TRBV4-1,TRBJ1-2,CASSSYSDGYTF
TRBV6-5,TRBJ1-2,CASSYVGGTYGYTF
TRBV6-1,TRBJ2-1,CASSQRESSYNEQFF
TRBV7-6,TRBJ2-5,CASSFVVGGETQYF
TRBV7-6,TRBJ2-1,CASSPRAGDEQFF
TRBV7-9,TRBJ1-1,CASSEFRVNTEAFF
TRBV9,TRBJ2-3,CASSPPAGGTTDTQYF
TRBV28,TRBJ2-7,CASRGSGTGGIEQYF
TRBV7-9,TRBJ1-5,CASSSAQAGQPQHF